The T cell receptor beta chain described here comes from a study of cytomegalovirus exposure and HLA in healthy donors. Overall study: Of some 410 genotyped donors, roughly 81% grouped in the Caucasian-associated ancestry cluster.

Use of 60 Vbeta and 13 Jbeta primers characterized the PCR. The protocol was immunoSEQ multiplex PCR, while the TCRdb copy is restricted to in-frame clones and leaves out a portion. The data contain some 140,000 clones, around 77% of them seen just once; the ten biggest clones take up under 2.5%. The CDR3 extends over 13 amino acids. Germline CDR1 is LNHNV and CDR2 is YYDKDF (reference sequence). J was trimmed by 8 bases and V by 6 bases; bases with no gene match: 6. On this clone itself: Its antigen is currently unknown.

Findings of the study overall: There were some V segments, including TRBV6-2 and TRBV6-3, excluded as indistinguishable. The number of N-insertions in an Asian-associated ancestry cluster was reportedly below the approximately 680-donor mean in a later analysis.

The TCR was taken from a man aged 25 to 40 in good health and CMV-seronegative. The chain is built from TRBV15 and TRBJ2-2; TRBD2 aligns across 7 bases. The sequenced sample consisted of PBMCs. CDR3 in amino acids: CATRRERLGELFF. The CDR3 DNA is TGTGCCACCAGGCGGGAGAGGCTGGGGGAGCTGTTTTTT.